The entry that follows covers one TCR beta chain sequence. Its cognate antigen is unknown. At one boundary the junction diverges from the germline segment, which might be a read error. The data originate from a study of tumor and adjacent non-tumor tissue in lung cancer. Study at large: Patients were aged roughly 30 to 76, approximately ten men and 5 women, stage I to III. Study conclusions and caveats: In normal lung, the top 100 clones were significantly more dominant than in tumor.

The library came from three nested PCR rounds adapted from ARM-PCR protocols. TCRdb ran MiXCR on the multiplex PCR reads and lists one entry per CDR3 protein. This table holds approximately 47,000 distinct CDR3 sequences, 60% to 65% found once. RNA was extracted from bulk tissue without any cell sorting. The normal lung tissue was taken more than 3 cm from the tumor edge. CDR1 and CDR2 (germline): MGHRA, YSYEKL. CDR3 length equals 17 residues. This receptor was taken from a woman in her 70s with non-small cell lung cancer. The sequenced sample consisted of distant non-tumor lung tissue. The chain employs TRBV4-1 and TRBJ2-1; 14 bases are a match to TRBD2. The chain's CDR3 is CASSSETSGREGDEQFF. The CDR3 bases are TGCGCTAGCAGCTCCGAGACTAGCGGGAGGGAAGGTGATGAGCAGTTCTTC.